The sequence of this T cell receptor (beta chain) was determined in a study of blood T cell repertoires in COVID-19. Study-wide context: The United States, Italy and Spain were the sources of the acute and convalescent COVID-19 samples. In each case, the material was cDNA or gDNA derived from T cells, B-cell-depleted T cells, or PBMCs.

CDR3 length equals 13 residues. Germline CDR1 is LNHDA and CDR2 is SQIVND (reference sequence). Trimming cost V 10 bases and J 7 bases; bases outside gene matches: 12. In the original processing: Estimation of nucleated cell counts was performed using reference gene primer amplification. Sequenced by immunoSEQ multiplex PCR; TCRdb stores in-frame clones only, minus some. Clonal size and the V and J genes are those of that table, whereas D and trimming came from the DNA. The sample shows 240,000 or so clones, 80% to 85% of them seen only once. This receptor was taken from a woman under 30 with acute or convalescent COVID-19. The specimen sequenced was peripheral blood. The V gene is TRBV19, the J gene TRBJ1-1, with TRBD1 matching 7 bases. The CDR3 DNA follows: TGTGCCACAGGTTCAGGGGGGCGAGGTGAAGCTTTCTTT. Its protein product is CATGSGGRGEAFF.